This T cell receptor (beta chain) was sequenced in a study of T cell repertoires in ileal Crohn's disease. Study information: Postoperative therapy was given to about half: 11 thiopurines, 15 to 20 anti-TNF agents. Per sample, 400 to 550 nanograms of biopsy DNA were TCRB immunosequenced. The study, taken as a whole, reports: All patients with clonality above 26.8% had endoscopic recurrence.

Libraries were prepared by immunoSEQ multiplex PCR; TCRdb keeps only in-frame clonotypes and omits some of them. Among around 2,500 clones listed, about 92% were seen once. Time point of the sample: inflamed ileum from the surgical specimen. CDR1 WNHNN and CDR2 SYGVQD come from the germline V gene (reference sequence). Unmatched junction bases numbered 6, after V lost 0 bases and J lost 2 bases. This CDR3 is 16 amino acids long. On this clone itself: Its antigen is unknown.

The receptor was derived from an adult with Crohn's disease. Sequenced sample: ileal tissue. V usage is TRBV10-1 and J usage is TRBJ2-7, with 8 bases lining up with TRBD2. The CDR3 coding sequence is TGCGCCAGCAGTGAGTCGGGGAGCGGGGGCACCTACGAGCAGTACTTC. The encoded protein is CASSESGSGGTYEQYF.